This TCR beta chain emerged from a study of blood T cell repertoires in COVID-19. Study-wide context: PBMCs, B-cell-depleted T cells, or T cells were the source of the cDNA or gDNA that made up the material.

Source study methods: Reference gene primer amplification gave nucleated cell count estimates. Generated by immunoSEQ multiplex PCR, the TCRdb table keeps only in-frame clones and is missing some. D and trimming were read from the DNA, whereas the V and J calls and clone size are those reported in that table. Of 120,000 to 150,000 clones listed, about four fifths are singletons. This TCR came from a human donor with acute or convalescent COVID-19. The donor label of this sample is uncertain. Sequences were obtained from peripheral blood.

The CDR3 reads CSVGQGNQPQHF. DNA for the CDR3: TGCAGCGTTGGACAGGGGAATCAGCCCCAGCATTTT. This sequence joins TRBV29-1 and TRBJ1-5; 8 bases line up with TRBD1. Germline V gene lookup returns CDR1 SQVTM and CDR2 ANQGSEA. The V segment lost 4 bases and the J segment 4 bases; nucleotides outside the gene matches: 0. CDR3 length equals 12 residues.